Shown below are 5 T cell receptor beta chains from a single sample sequenced in a study of cytomegalovirus exposure and HLA in healthy donors. PCR amplification relied on 60 Vbeta primers (plus 13 Jbeta primers). The assay was immunoSEQ multiplex PCR, and TCRdb's table has in-frame clones only and misses some. The sample holds 80,000 or so clones; over 60% are singletons and the top ten take 11%. Sequenced sample: PBMCs. Source of these receptors: a woman aged 40 to 49 in good health and CMV-seropositive.

The chain links TRBV4-1 to TRBJ1-1; 10 bases agree with TRBD1. This CDR3 has 15 amino acids. Germline CDR1 MGHRA, CDR2 YSYEKL. With V trimmed by 1 base and J by 4 bases, 3 bases remained unmatched. CDR3 loop: CASSQGRTGGTEAFF. The CDR3 nucleotides read TGCGCCAGCAGCCAAGGTCGGACAGGGGGCACTGAAGCTTTCTTT.

This clone was recorded only once. The chain recombines TRBV5-1 with TRBJ2-2; TRBD1 is a possible D gene (5 bases). The CDR3 is 15 residues long. Trimming pared 2 bases from V and 0 bases from J, leaving 8 bases between. Germline V gives CDR1 SGHRS, CDR2 YFSETQ. CDR3: CASSLSTANTGELFF. Written as DNA, the CDR3 is TGCGCCAGCAGCTTATCGACAGCGAACACCGGGGAGCTGTTTTTT.

The V call is TRBV9, the J call TRBJ2-3; D ambiguous. This CDR3 comprises 14 residues. V shed 1 base and J shed 0 bases, with 6 bases lying between them. The germline V gene has CDR1 SGDLS and CDR2 YYNGEE. The CDR3 loop is CASSVLSSTDTQYF. DNA of the CDR3: TGTGCCAGCAGCGTACTGTCTAGCACAGATACGCAGTATTTT.

This chain links TRBV2 with TRBJ2-7, with TRBD2 as a possible D gene (6 bases). Germline V CDR1 and CDR2: SNHLY, FYNNEI. The length of the CDR3 is 13 residues. Trimming left V 4 bases short and J 5 bases short, with 12 bases between. The CDR3 nucleotides read TGTGCCAGCAGTGGGCGGGGTAAAGACGAGCAGTACTTC. This codes for CASSGRGKDEQYF. The variable domain in full, with the rest retrieved from reference TRBV2 and TRBJ2-7, is EPEVTQTPSHQVTQMGQEVILRCVPISNHLYFYWYRQILGQKVEFLVSFYNNEISEKSEIFDDQFSVERPDGSNFTLKIRSTKLEDSAMYFCASSGRGKDEQYFGPGTRLTVT.

The V call is TRBV5-1, the J call TRBJ2-2; 9 nucleotides line up with TRBD2. J gave up 1 base and V 2 bases, and 6 bases lay outside the gene matches. CDR3 length equals 17 residues. Germline V CDR1 and CDR2: SGHRS, YFSETQ. CDR3 amino acids: CASSFYSGGRNTGELFF. The CDR3 region has the DNA TGCGCCAGCAGCTTCTATAGCGGGGGAAGGAACACCGGGGAGCTGTTTTTT.